A single sample is the source of the 10 T cell receptor beta chains below, sequenced in a study of Ad26.COV2.S vaccination and SARS-CoV-2 variants. Method: immunoSEQ multiplex PCR; TCRdb's copy keeps in-frame clones and lacks some. This sample has about 460,000 clones; about nine tenths occur once, and the top ten carry around 1.8%. The treatment was: around 19 received Ad26.COV2.S at low or high dose, single or two shots; 5 received placebo; per-sample allocation not given. Day 63 following the first vaccine or placebo injection was when the samples were taken. The material was peripheral blood, obtained in a trial of Ad26.COV2.S vaccine versus placebo. The receptors derive from a person aged 18-60 years who received the Ad26.COV2.S COVID-19 vaccine or a placebo.

This chain joins TRBV30 and TRBJ1-3, with D possibly TRBD1 on 6 matching bases. The V and J ends lost 0 bases and 4 bases respectively, with 13 bases between them. CDR1 is GTSNPN, CDR2 SVGIG, per germline (reference sequence). This CDR3 spans 15 amino acids. In DNA form, the CDR3 reads TGTGCCTGGAGTGTACGATGGCAGGGGGGAAACACCATATATTTT. This translates into CAWSVRWQGGNTIYF.

The gene calls are TRBV6-5 and TRBJ1-3, with a weak D call TRBD1 (5 bases). CDR1 MNHEY and CDR2 SVGAGI come from the germline V gene. CDR3 size: 13 residues. Trimming stripped 10 bases from V and 2 bases from J, with 12 bases between. Written as DNA, the CDR3 is TGTGCCATCACCGGGGGACCTGGAAACACCATATATTTT. The encoded protein is CAITGGPGNTIYF.

The chain couples TRBV24-1 to TRBJ2-3, with 14 bases matching TRBD2. Looked up from germline, CDR1 is KGHDR and CDR2 is SFDVKD. Trimming cost V 9 bases and J 1 base; bases outside gene matches: 2. The CDR3 has 15 residues. The CDR3 nucleotides read TGTGCCACCGGGGGACTAGCGGGAGGCACAGATACGCAGTATTTT. Amino acids: CATGGLAGGTDTQYF.

The V call is TRBV4-1, the J call TRBJ2-3; 7 bases map to TRBD2. With 1 base clipped from V and 4 bases from J, the junction kept 5 bases outside the gene matches. CDR3 length equals 15 residues. The V gene's germline CDR1 is MGHRA and CDR2 YSYEKL. CDR3 DNA: TGCGCCAGCAGCCAAGTGGGAGGGACCGCAGATACGCAGTATTTT. Its translation: CASSQVGGTADTQYF.

The CDR3 loop is CARKGQPNSPLHF. CDR3 nucleotides: TGTGCCCGGAAGGGACAGCCAAATTCACCCCTCCACTTT. This chain uses TRBV30 with TRBJ1-6; TRBD1 matches at 7 bases. The CDR3 is 13 amino acids. Germline V gene sequence: CDR1 GTSNPN, CDR2 SVGIG (reference sequence). Trimming at V came to 8 bases and at J to 7 bases, leaving 8 bases not matched to a gene.

The chain has TRBV3-1 (or the pseudogene TRBV3-2) and TRBJ2-7, with TRBD1 matching 7 bases. The germline CDR1 and CDR2 sequences are LGHDT and YNNKEL (reference sequence). V trimming: 4 bases; J trimming: 4 bases; junction bases outside the gene matches: 13. The CDR3 sequence is 16 residues long. CDR3 DNA sequence: TGTGCCAGCAGCCCCCTAGACAGGGTTTCTAATTACGAGCAGTACTTC. This encodes CASSPLDRVSNYEQYF.

The chain links TRBV19 to TRBJ2-1, with 12 bases that match TRBD2. Germline V gives CDR1 LNHDA, CDR2 SQIVND (reference sequence). CDR3 length: 18 amino acids. V trimming: 2 bases; J trimming: 1 base; junction bases outside the gene matches: 6. CDR3 nucleotide sequence: TGTGCCAGTAGTATACTAGCGGGAGGGGGTAGTTCCTACAATGAGCAGTTCTTC. It codes for CASSILAGGGSSYNEQFF.

The chain joins TRBV3-1 (or the pseudogene TRBV3-2) to TRBJ1-3; 8 bases match TRBD1. Germline V gene sequence: CDR1 LGHDT, CDR2 YNNKEL (reference sequence). V shed 4 bases, J shed 4 bases, and the junction held 6 bases outside the gene matches. The CDR3 runs 15 residues. The CDR3 loop reads CASSRRTGQGNTIYF. In nucleotides, the CDR3 is TGTGCCAGCAGCCGCCGGACAGGGCAAGGAAACACCATATATTTT.

A single count supports this clone. CDR3 loop: CASREVSEAFF. In DNA, the CDR3 is TGTGCCAGCCGAGAAGTCTCTGAAGCTTTCTTT. The rearrangement joins TRBV11-2 to TRBJ1-1, with D uncertain. CDR1 SGHAT and CDR2 FQNNGV come from the germline V gene. The CDR3 loop spans 11 amino acids. Trimming left V 8 bases short and J 6 bases short, with 10 bases between.

This chain links TRBV15 with TRBJ1-2; the D is unclear. CDR1 LNHNV and CDR2 YYDKDF come from the germline V gene (reference sequence). Trimming shortened V by 4 bases and J by 2 bases, and 5 bases separated the two germline ends. The CDR3 runs to 12 residues. This CDR3 reads CATSMLNYGYTF. In DNA form, the CDR3 reads TGTGCCACCAGCATGTTGAACTATGGCTACACCTTC.